This T cell receptor beta chain originates from a study of blood T cell repertoires in COVID-19. Study summary: The United States, Italy and Spain were the sources of the acute and convalescent COVID-19 samples. Nucleic acid was either cDNA or gDNA, and it came from T cells, B-cell-depleted T cells, or PBMCs.

Per the study methods: Reference gene primer amplification gave estimated nucleated cell counts. Sequenced by immunoSEQ multiplex PCR; TCRdb stores in-frame clones only, minus some. Clone size and the V and J calls come from that table; the DNA yielded D and trimming. The sample gives some 97,000 clones, over 75% of which show up once; 6.5% is in the top ten. Germline values: CDR1 MDHEN, CDR2 SYDVKM. The CDR3 loop spans 17 amino acids. V shed 3 bases, J shed 1 base, and the junction held 5 bases outside the gene matches. Sequencing was performed on peripheral blood. V usage is TRBV28 and J usage is TRBJ1-5; the match to TRBD1 covers 11 bases. The sequence was obtained from a woman aged 55-69 years with acute or convalescent COVID-19. The CDR3 spells CASSFGGQGGSNQPQHF. The CDR3 bases are TGTGCCAGCAGTTTCGGGGGACAGGGGGGGAGCAATCAGCCCCAGCATTTT.